Listed here are 26 T cell receptor beta chains from one sample, sequenced in a study of blood T cell repertoires in COVID-19 (dated by TCRdb to the early 2020s). The library came from the immunoSEQ multiplex PCR assay. TCRdb took over this immuneACCESS table, retaining in-frame rearrangements with V and J assigned. Such tables are incomplete; in checked studies, under half of the missing clones stem from an unresolved V gene, and the remainder is unexplained. The sample contains 90,000 to 120,000 clones, 69% of them found a single time. The ten largest clones add up to approximately 5.9% of the sample. Sequencing input: peripheral blood. Receptor source: an elderly man with acute or convalescent COVID-19.

The chain uses TRBV7-2 and TRBJ1-5; TRBD1 is a possible D gene (5 bases). CDR1 is SGHTA and CDR2 is FQGNSA in the germline V gene. Trimming removed 1 base at V and 2 bases at J, with 12 bases between. The CDR3 has 16 residues. CDR3 region: CASSLGTRVGNQPQHF. The CDR3, as DNA: TGTGCCAGCAGCTTAGGGACCAGGGTGGGCAATCAGCCCCAGCATTTT.

Comment on this clone: One base away lies a much larger clone, so this may be a sequencing read error. The chain has TRBV5-4 and TRBJ1-2, with 10 nucleotides matching TRBD1. Trimming took 0 bases from V and 2 from J; bases not matched to a gene: 1. Germline V gene lookup returns CDR1 SGHNT and CDR2 YYREEE (reference sequence). This CDR3 has 15 amino acids. The CDR3 DNA reads TGTGCCAGCAGCTTGGGGGGACAGGGGAACTATGGCTACACCTTC. Translating it yields CASSLGGQGNYGYTF. Combining the CDR3 with reference TRBV5-4 and TRBJ1-2 gives the whole variable domain ETGVTQSPTHLIKTRGQQVTLRCSSQSGHNTVSWYQQALGQGPQFIFQYYREEENGRGNFPPRFSGLQFPNYSSELNVNALELDDSALYLCASSLGGQGNYGYTFGSGTRLTVV.

The chain recombines TRBV27 with TRBJ2-1; D not resolved. CDR1 and CDR2 (germline): MNHEY, SMNVEV (reference sequence). The length of the CDR3 is 19 residues. The V end was cut by 6 bases, the J end by 4 bases, with 28 bases between. CDR3 amino acids: CASRLQVHLTSLDYNEQFF. The CDR3 coding sequence is TGTGCCAGCAGACTGCAGGTACATCTCACATCACTCGATTACAATGAGCAGTTCTTC.

The V call is TRBV18, the J call TRBJ2-3, with 12 bases that match TRBD2. Trimming cost V 1 base and J 6 bases; bases outside gene matches: 8. CDR3 size: 17 residues. Per the germline V gene, CDR1 is KGHSH and CDR2 is LQKENI. CDR3 residues: CASSPRRLAGAGDTQYF. In DNA, the CDR3 is TGTGCCAGCTCACCACGGCGACTAGCGGGAGCTGGTGATACGCAGTATTTT.

The V gene is TRBV18, the J gene TRBJ1-4, with D possibly matching TRBD1 (5 bases). CDR1 and CDR2 from the germline V gene are KGHSH and LQKENI. The CDR3 runs to 16 residues. Deletions cut 3 bases from V and 0 bases from J, with 11 bases between. The DNA for the CDR3 is TGTGCCAGCTCACCCCTCGACAGCGCAACTAATGAAAAACTGTTTTTT. Translation gives CASSPLDSATNEKLFF.

V is TRBV18 and J is TRBJ2-7; D is possibly TRBD1 (5 bases). From germline, CDR1 is KGHSH and CDR2 LQKENI. This CDR3 contains 13 residues. The V and J ends lost 2 bases and 2 bases respectively, with 7 bases between them. The CDR3 DNA reads as TGTGCCAGCTCACCAGGGGCGCCCTACGAGCAGTACTTC. It encodes CASSPGAPYEQYF.

V is TRBV28 and J is TRBJ2-7, with D possibly matching TRBD2 (6 bases). Germline V lookup: CDR1 MDHEN, CDR2 SYDVKM. The CDR3 covers 14 residues. Trimming removed 8 bases from V and 1 base from J, with 15 bases in between. CDR3 sequence: CASRWRASSYEQYF. CDR3 in DNA: TGTGCCAGCCGGTGGAGGGCCTCTTCCTACGAGCAGTACTTC.

This chain links TRBV28 with TRBJ2-5; 8 positions match TRBD2. The junction had 3 bases not matched to a gene; V was cut back by 8 bases and J by 1 base. Germline lookup yields CDR1 MDHEN and CDR2 SYDVKM. CDR3 length equals 13 residues. The CDR3 protein is CASGLAGQETQYF. The DNA of the CDR3 is TGTGCCAGCGGCCTAGCGGGCCAAGAGACCCAGTACTTC.

The chain recombines TRBV4-1 with TRBJ1-1; no definite D call. CDR3 length equals 18 residues. V shed 0 bases and J shed 6 bases, with 23 bases lying between them. Germline V gene data show CDR1 as MGHRA and CDR2 as YSYEKL. CDR3 protein: CASSQEYSGPRYGSEAFF. CDR3 coding DNA: TGCGCCAGCAGCCAAGAGTATTCAGGCCCAAGATATGGTTCTGAAGCTTTCTTT.

This clone was seen only once. This rearrangement joins TRBV7-2 to TRBJ2-1; tentatively, D is TRBD1 (5 bases). Germline V gene lookup returns CDR1 SGHTA and CDR2 FQGNSA. The CDR3 has 15 residues. V gave up 5 bases and J gave up 6 bases, with 17 bases separating them. This chain's CDR3 is CASSKGAELFNEQFF. The CDR3 DNA sequence: TGTGCCAGCAGCAAAGGGGCTGAATTATTCAATGAGCAGTTCTTC.

The CDR3 sequence is CASSLSGRAGKDTQYF. CDR3 in DNA: TGTGCCAGCAGTTTAAGCGGGAGGGCCGGGAAAGATACGCAGTATTTT. V gene TRBV28 combines with J gene TRBJ2-3, with 10 bases aligning to TRBD2. V gave up 2 bases and J gave up 5 bases; unmatched junction bases: 7. This CDR3 region has 16 residues. CDR1 is MDHEN, CDR2 SYDVKM, per germline. The entire variable domain, with the rest obtained from reference TRBV28 and TRBJ2-3, is as follows: DVKVTQSSRYLVKRTGEKVFLECVQDMDHENMFWYRQDPGLGLRLIYFSYDVKMKEKGDIPEGYSVSREKKERFSLILESASTNQTSMYLCASSLSGRAGKDTQYFGPGTRLTVL.

Here the CDR3 DNA reads TGTGCCAGTAGTTCCGACAGGGTGGGGGCCAACGTCCTGACTTTC. Its protein product is CASSSDRVGANVLTF. This chain uses TRBV19 with TRBJ2-6; the match to TRBD1 covers 7 bases. The CDR3 is made up of 15 amino acids. Unmatched junction bases numbered 5, after V lost 5 bases and J lost 4 bases. Per the germline V gene, CDR1 is LNHDA and CDR2 is SQIVND (reference sequence). The variable domain in full, completed from reference TRBV19 and TRBJ2-6, reads DGGITQSPKYLFRKEGQNVTLSCEQNLNHDAMYWYRQDPGQGLRLIYYSQIVNDFQKGDIAEGYSVSREKKESFPLTVTSAQKNPTAFYLCASSSDRVGANVLTFGAGSRLTVL.

V gene TRBV15 combines with J gene TRBJ2-7; tentatively, D is TRBD1 (6 bases). Germline CDR1 LNHNV, CDR2 YYDKDF (reference sequence). The CDR3 totals 15 residues. The V end lost 4 bases, the J end lost 5 bases, and 18 bases lay between the germline ends. The CDR3 sequence is CATSILGQKNNEQYF. CDR3 in DNA: TGTGCCACCAGCATCCTAGGACAGAAGAACAACGAGCAGTACTTC.

The chain is built from TRBV28 and TRBJ2-2; 10 bases align to TRBD1. The germline CDR1 and CDR2 sequences are MDHEN and SYDVKM. This CDR3 region has 18 residues. CDR3 coding DNA: TGTGCACCTCCCGGGGGGGGACAGGGGTATTGGAACACCGGGGAGCTGTTTTTT. Protein sequence: CAPPGGGQGYWNTGELFF.

This clone was seen only once. The V and J genes are TRBV9 and TRBJ2-7; a weak D match, TRBD1 (5 bases). Germline V gene data show CDR1 as SGDLS and CDR2 as YYNGEE. Between the trimmed V and J ends, which lost 7 bases and 6 bases, there was a span of 20 bases. This CDR3 has 14 residues. CDR3 coding DNA: TGTGCCAGCGGGAAGGGGCAGGGAAGTAGCGAGCAGTACTTC. Translating it yields CASGKGQGSSEQYF.

The chain is built from TRBV7-9 and TRBJ2-3, with 11 bases fitting TRBD2. Unmatched junction bases numbered 6, after V lost 5 bases and J lost 2 bases. CDR1 and CDR2 from the germline V gene are SEHNR and FQNEAQ (reference sequence). The CDR3 is 16 amino acids. CDR3 coding DNA: TGTGCCAGCAGCCAACTAGCGGGAGAGCTCACAGATACGCAGTATTTT. Amino acids: CASSQLAGELTDTQYF. The entire variable domain, with the rest obtained from reference TRBV7-9 and TRBJ2-3, is as follows: DTGVSQNPRHKITKRGQNVTFRCDPISEHNRLYWYRQTLGQGPEFLTYFQNEAQLEKSRLLSDRFSAERPKGSFSTLEIQRTEQGDSAMYLCASSQLAGELTDTQYFGPGTRLTVL.

The rearrangement joins TRBV28 to TRBJ1-5; D call uncertain. Germline V lookup: CDR1 MDHEN, CDR2 SYDVKM. The germline V and J ends were trimmed by 6 bases and 7 bases, with 4 bases remaining between them. The CDR3 runs 10 residues. The CDR3 DNA reads TGTGCCAGCAGACAGCAGCCCCAGCATTTT. Protein: CASRQQPQHF.

This clone is a singleton in its sample. V is TRBV27 and J is TRBJ2-2; tentative D call: TRBD2 (5 bases). Trimming pared 4 bases from V and 6 bases from J, leaving 6 bases between. Germline lookup yields CDR1 MNHEY and CDR2 SMNVEV (reference sequence). The CDR3 sequence is 12 residues long. The CDR3 spells CASSSGSGELFF. CDR3 bases: TGTGCCAGCAGTTCGGGGTCCGGGGAGCTGTTTTTT.

Ten or more counts support this clone. The J gene is TRBJ1-5, the V gene TRBV2, with D unresolved. The CDR3 is 15 amino acids. The V gene's germline CDR1 is SNHLY and CDR2 FYNNEI. V shed 4 bases and J shed 1 base, with 11 bases lying between them. The CDR3 nucleotides read TGTGCCAGCAGTGCGGGGTTGGGGAGCAATCAGCCCCAGCATTTT. Translated, it gives CASSAGLGSNQPQHF.

This clone was observed a few times. This chain connects TRBV28 to TRBJ2-5, with a weak D call TRBD1 (6 bases). Trimming removed 7 bases at V and 1 base at J, with 13 bases between. Germline V gene sequence: CDR1 MDHEN, CDR2 SYDVKM. The CDR3 contains 14 residues. CDR3 amino acids: CASTLGQFQETQYF. The CDR3 bases are TGTGCCAGCACCCTGGGACAATTCCAAGAGACCCAGTACTTC.

V is TRBV7-9 and J is TRBJ2-1; TRBD2 matches at 7 bases. CDR3 length: 16 residues. The ends lost 3 bases at V and 2 bases at J; junction bases unmatched: 7. Per germline, CDR1 SEHNR and CDR2 FQNEAQ (reference sequence). CDR3 coding DNA: TGTGCCAGCAGCTTGGGTATCGGGGGGACCTACAATGAGCAGTTCTTC. It translates to CASSLGIGGTYNEQFF.

In this sample, this clone turned up a few times. The chain recombines TRBV14 with TRBJ1-6; a weak D match, TRBD1 (5 bases). Trimming removed 5 bases at V and 8 bases at J, with 16 bases between. The CDR3 totals 15 residues. CDR1 and CDR2 from the germline V gene are SGHDN and FVKESK. The CDR3 sequence is CASSGAGTEHSPLHF. CDR3 nucleotides: TGTGCCAGCAGCGGGGCCGGGACTGAGCATTCACCCCTCCACTTT.

This clone was seen more than once but under ten times. The chain has TRBV19 and TRBJ2-3; 10 bases are shared with TRBD2. The CDR3 sequence is 15 residues long. CDR1 and CDR2 (germline): LNHDA, SQIVND (reference sequence). V lost 4 bases, J lost 5 bases, and 6 bases stayed unmatched. The CDR3 sequence: CASSKLAGVGDTQYF. CDR3 bases: TGTGCCAGTAGTAAGCTAGCGGGAGTCGGAGATACGCAGTATTTT.

The V gene is TRBV4-3, the J gene TRBJ2-1; D is unclear. Looked up from germline, CDR1 is LGHNA and CDR2 is YSLEER. The germline V and J ends were trimmed by 0 bases and 0 bases, with 9 bases remaining between them. The CDR3 contains 16 residues. The CDR3 reads CASSQELFNSYNEQFF. For the CDR3, the DNA is TGCGCCAGCAGCCAAGAACTCTTTAACTCCTACAATGAGCAGTTCTTC.

The CDR3, as DNA: TGTGCCAGCTCGAGTAACTCCTACAATGAGCAGTTCTTC. Translated: CASSSNSYNEQFF. The rearrangement uses TRBV7-2 and TRBJ2-1; D gene unclear. Trimming took 8 bases from V and 0 from J, leaving 8 bases between them. This CDR3 has 13 residues. Germline V lookup: CDR1 SGHTA, CDR2 FQGNSA.

This chain uses TRBV28 with TRBJ1-5, with D possibly being TRBD1 (6 bases). V lost 5 bases and J 2 bases, leaving 16 bases between the germline ends. The CDR3 contains 16 residues. Germline CDR1 and CDR2: MDHEN and SYDVKM. The CDR3, as DNA: TGTGCCAGCAGTATTTACAGGGTAAAGGGCAATCAGCCCCAGCATTTT. Protein product: CASSIYRVKGNQPQHF.